A single sample gave rise to the 9 T cell receptor beta chains below, sequenced in a study of cytomegalovirus exposure and HLA in healthy donors. In the PCR, 60 Vbeta and 13 Jbeta primers were used. Clones were sequenced by immunoSEQ multiplex PCR, and TCRdb holds only the in-frame ones, with some missing. The sample has more than 200,000 clones, over 80% seen once. Source material: PBMCs. These receptors came from a man in his forties in good health and CMV-seropositive.

This chain uses TRBV5-4 with TRBJ1-2; a weak D match, TRBD1 (6 bases). Germline V gene data show CDR1 as SGHNT and CDR2 as YYREEE (reference sequence). This CDR3 is 14 amino acids long. The V gene lost 4 bases and the J gene lost 2 bases, with 12 bases spanning the gap. The CDR3 region is CASSPETGNYGYTF. In DNA, the CDR3 is TGTGCCAGCAGCCCCGAGACAGGAAACTATGGCTACACCTTC.

The rearrangement joins TRBV28 to TRBJ2-7; 13 bases fit TRBD2. Germline CDR1 reads MDHEN; CDR2 reads SYDVKM. The CDR3 loop spans 14 amino acids. J was trimmed by 4 bases and V by 9 bases; bases with no gene match: 6. The DNA for the CDR3 is TGTGCCAGTCAGACTAGCGGGAGGTTGTACGAGCAGTACGTC. Encoded protein: CASQTSGRLYEQYV.

V and J are TRBV10-3 and TRBJ2-3; maybe TRBD2 (7 bases). The CDR3 extends over 16 amino acids. The germline V gene encodes CDR1 ENHRY and CDR2 SYGVKD. Trimming took off 2 bases at V and 0 bases at J, with 12 bases between the two ends. Here the CDR3 reads CAISEGRGISTDTQYF. CDR3 nucleotide sequence: TGTGCCATCAGTGAGGGGAGGGGGATTAGCACAGATACGCAGTATTTT.

The chain uses TRBV7-7 and TRBJ2-6; possible D gene TRBD1, 6 bases. Per the germline V gene, CDR1 is SSHAT and CDR2 is FNYEAQ (reference sequence). The CDR3 runs to 16 residues. The germline V and J ends were trimmed by 5 bases and 4 bases, with 15 bases remaining between them. CDR3 loop: CASSPQPGVGANVLTF. DNA of the CDR3: TGTGCCAGCAGCCCGCAGCCAGGGGTCGGGGCCAACGTCCTGACTTTC.

The chain couples TRBV7-2 to TRBJ2-7; D may be TRBD2 (5 bases). V lost 3 bases, J lost 0 bases, and 9 bases lay in between. Germline values: CDR1 SGHTA, CDR2 FQGNSA. This CDR3 has 14 amino acids. The CDR3 DNA follows: TGTGCCAGCAGCTTGAGGGAAAGCTCCTACGAGCAGTACGTC. Its protein product is CASSLRESSYEQYV.

The CDR3 is CASSVGSGKGINEQFF. The CDR3 nucleotides read TGTGCCAGCAGCGTAGGGAGCGGAAAGGGTATCAATGAGCAGTTCTTC. The chain joins TRBV9 to TRBJ2-1; maybe TRBD2 (5 bases). Germline V gene sequence: CDR1 SGDLS, CDR2 YYNGEE. Deletions cut 0 bases from V and 6 bases from J, with 16 bases between. The CDR3 length is 16 residues.

The chain combines TRBV5-1 with TRBJ2-3; 9 nucleotides agree with TRBD2. V lost 3 bases, J lost 3 bases, and 5 bases stayed unmatched. The length of the CDR3 is 15 residues. Germline V lookup: CDR1 SGHRS, CDR2 YFSETQ. CDR3 residues: CASSWNSGSTDTQYF. The DNA for the CDR3 is TGCGCCAGCAGCTGGAATAGCGGGAGTACAGATACGCAGTATTTT.

This chain links TRBV10-1 with TRBJ1-4; TRBD1 matches at 7 bases. There are 13 residues in the CDR3. Trimming at V came to 8 bases and at J to 6 bases, leaving 6 bases not matched to a gene. Germline V lookup: CDR1 WNHNN, CDR2 SYGVQD (reference sequence). The CDR3 nucleotides are TGCGCCAGCTCGGACAGGCGGGATGAAAAACTGTTTTTT. Translated, it gives CASSDRRDEKLFF.

This clone was detected a few times. V is TRBV19 and J is TRBJ2-1; tentatively, D is TRBD1 (6 bases). V was cut by 5 bases and J by 7 bases, with 15 bases left in between. CDR3 length: 14 residues. Germline CDR1 LNHDA, CDR2 SQIVND (reference sequence). The CDR3 DNA reads as TGTGCCAGTAGTCCAGCTTCAGGGGTAAATGAGCAGTTCTTC. It translates to CASSPASGVNEQFF.